Below are 14 T cell receptor beta chains sequenced from a single sample in a study of regulatory T cells in long-lasting Graves disease. Construction of TCR beta libraries relied on iRepertoire HTBI primers and on Arm-PCR targeting CDR3 regions. TCRdb redid the calling of the multiplex PCR reads with MiXCR, one entry per CDR3 protein. The data show a few hundred thousand distinct CDR3 sequences, less than 15% seen once. Noted time point: newly diagnosed GD, antithyroid drugs for less than 3 months. PBMCs provided the RNA from which the TCR library was made. In addition, the sample was reused for a study of T cells in Graves' hyperthyroidism and ophthalmopathy.

The sequencing used peripheral blood mononuclear cells (PBMCs), collected at new diagnosis, from a patient treated with antithyroid drugs. These receptors were collected from a man younger than 40 with Graves disease.

This clonotype occurred a few times. V usage is TRBV29-1 and J usage is TRBJ2-3; D is possibly TRBD2 (6 bases). Between the trimmed V and J ends, which lost 6 bases and 2 bases, there was a span of 21 bases. Per the germline V gene, CDR1 is SQVTM and CDR2 is ANQGSEA. This CDR3 comprises 16 residues. DNA for the CDR3: TGCAGCGTGTCCTCCGGCATAGCGGCCTCCACAGATACGCAGTATTTT. This encodes CSVSSGIAASTDTQYF.

This clonotype came up many times. The chain uses TRBV20-1 and TRBJ2-7; tentatively, D is TRBD1 (6 bases). V shed 4 bases and J shed 7 bases, with 17 bases lying between them. The CDR3 runs to 13 residues. From germline, CDR1 is DFQATT and CDR2 SNEGSKA (reference sequence). The CDR3 DNA follows: TGCAGTGCTACTGCCTCCTCGAGGGGGGAGCAGTACTTC. Translated: CSATASSRGEQYF.

This clonotype was counted a few times. This chain joins TRBV10-2 and TRBJ1-3; D remains ambiguous. Between the trimmed V and J ends, which lost 0 bases and 10 bases, there was a span of 10 bases. CDR1 is WSHSY and CDR2 is SAAADI in the germline V gene. The CDR3 has 13 residues. The CDR3 bases are TGCGCCAGCAGTGAGTCCCTATCCGGAACCATATATTTT. Translated, it gives CASSESLSGTIYF.

This clonotype was seen a few times. The chain employs TRBV19 and TRBJ1-1; possible D gene TRBD1, 6 bases. V shed 7 bases and J shed 5 bases, with 17 bases lying between them. The CDR3 runs to 14 residues. Looked up from germline, CDR1 is LNHDA and CDR2 is SQIVND (reference sequence). The CDR3 region is CASNLQGRGTEAFF. The DNA for the CDR3 is TGTGCCAGTAATCTACAGGGTAGAGGGACTGAAGCTTTCTTT.

This clonotype was found many times. The V gene is TRBV7-6, the J gene TRBJ2-7; TRBD2 matches at 8 bases. Looked up from germline, CDR1 is SGHVS and CDR2 is FNYEAQ. V shed 0 bases, J shed 1 base, and the junction held 2 bases outside the gene matches. The CDR3 contains 15 residues. The CDR3 sequence is CASSLASGTSYEQYF. DNA of the CDR3: TGTGCCAGCAGCTTAGCTAGCGGGACATCCTACGAGCAGTACTTC. Based on the CDR3 plus reference TRBV7-6 and TRBJ2-7, the full variable domain is GAGVSQSPRYKVTKRGQDVALRCDPISGHVSLYWYRQALGQGPEFLTYFNYEAQQDKSGLPNDRFSAERPEGSISTLTIQRTEQRDSAMYRCASSLASGTSYEQYFGPGTRLTVT.

This clonotype was counted many times. The chain carries TRBV2 and TRBJ2-7; 7 bases are a match to TRBD1. After removal of 4 bases from V and 6 bases from J, the junction contained 6 bases not matched to a gene. Germline V gene sequence: CDR1 SNHLY, CDR2 FYNNEI. The CDR3 is 13 amino acids. The CDR3 nucleotides read TGTGCCAGCAGTGTAGACAGGGATGGCGAGCAGTACTTC. The encoded protein is CASSVDRDGEQYF.

This clonotype was observed at least ten times. The chain joins TRBV12-3 or TRBV12-4 to TRBJ2-7; TRBD1 matches at 7 bases. V was pared by 7 bases and J by 5 bases, with 5 bases of the junction left unmatched. The CDR3 extends over 12 amino acids. The CDR3 coding sequence is TGTGCCAGCACCGTTGACAGGGACGAGCAGTACTTC. It is translated as CASTVDRDEQYF.

This clonotype has a count of ten or more. The rearrangement uses TRBV27 and TRBJ2-1; D might be TRBD2 (5 bases). The V gene's germline CDR1 is MNHEY and CDR2 SMNVEV (reference sequence). Deletions cut 3 bases from V and 9 bases from J, with 12 bases between. The CDR3 runs to 13 residues. CDR3 protein: CASSFPLRGEQFF. The DNA for the CDR3 is TGTGCCAGCAGTTTCCCCCTTCGGGGTGAGCAGTTCTTC.

This clonotype was counted many times. CDR3: CSARSLYGYTF. The DNA for the CDR3 is TGCAGTGCCAGGTCCTTATATGGCTACACCTTC. V is TRBV20-1 and J is TRBJ1-2, with D unclear. CDR3 length equals 11 residues. V shed 6 bases and J shed 5 bases, with 10 bases lying between them. CDR1 DFQATT and CDR2 SNEGSKA come from the germline V gene (reference sequence).

The CDR3 sequence is CASSPRDTKLGIQYF. The CDR3 coding sequence is TGTGCCAGTAGTCCCCGGGACACGAAATTGGGCATTCAGTACTTC. The V gene is TRBV19, the J gene TRBJ2-4, with D possibly TRBD1 on 6 matching bases. Germline-derived CDR1 and CDR2 are LNHDA and SQIVND (reference sequence). The V and J ends lost 5 bases and 9 bases respectively, with 20 bases between them. This CDR3 has 15 amino acids.

Points on this clonotype: One junction end disagrees with the germline gene, perhaps due to a read error. This chain joins TRBV30 and TRBJ1-4, with 9 positions matching TRBD1. Germline V CDR1 and CDR2: GTSNPN, SVGIG (reference sequence). The CDR3 runs to 14 residues. CDR3 bases: TGTGCCTGGAGTGCGGACAGGGGTAATGAAAGACTGTTTTTT. Protein: CAWSADRGNERLFF.

This chain links TRBV29-1 with TRBJ2-1; 8 bases map to TRBD2. CDR1 SQVTM and CDR2 ANQGSEA come from the germline V gene. With 6 bases clipped from V and 0 bases from J, the junction kept 4 bases outside the gene matches. CDR3 length: 14 amino acids. The CDR3 nucleotides read TGCAGCGTCGCCAGCGGGAGCTCCTACAATGAGCAGTTCTTC. Its protein is CSVASGSSYNEQFF.

The chain recombines TRBV2 with TRBJ2-7; possibly TRBD1 for D (5 bases). The CDR3 sequence is 11 residues long. With 7 bases removed from V and 4 bases from J, the gap between germline ends came to 8 bases. In germline, CDR1 is SNHLY, CDR2 FYNNEI. The CDR3 reads CASTRQYEQYF. The CDR3 DNA sequence: TGTGCCAGCACGAGACAGTACGAGCAGTACTTC.

The rearrangement uses TRBV19 and TRBJ2-1; TRBD1 matches 7 bases. Per the germline V gene, CDR1 is LNHDA and CDR2 is SQIVND (reference sequence). This CDR3 spans 15 amino acids. The J segment lost 0 bases and the V segment lost 7 bases, leaving 6 bases of the junction unmatched. The DNA of the CDR3 is TGTGCCAGTACCCCGACAGGGAGCTCCTACAATGAGCAGTTCTTC. It is translated as CASTPTGSSYNEQFF.